This T cell receptor (beta chain) was found in a study of beta chain features in type 1 diabetes. Study in general: All of the samples together had 85 million to 130 million sorted cells examined. Points from the study as a whole: Comparison showed that naive, central memory and Treg TCRB repertoires appeared more similar among patients than among healthy donors.

In this sample, this clone turned up a few times. The antigen remains unidentified. The CDR3 has 13 residues. The ends were cut back, 2 bases at V and 9 bases at J, with 10 bases in the middle. In germline, CDR1 is MNHEY, CDR2 SMNVEV (reference sequence). Reverse transcription of all isolated RNA meant that expressed TCRB transcripts were sequenced. Here immunoSEQ multiplex PCR was the method, and the copy in TCRdb shows in-frame clones only, minus some. This sample has under 250,000 clones, with around an eighth found just once. The specimen was naive CD4+ T cells from blood. The TCR comes from a woman in her thirties or forties in good health. The chain employs TRBV27 and TRBJ2-2; D call uncertain. CDR3 DNA: TGTGCCAGCAGTTTACTCGTGGGCAGGGAGCTGTTTTTT. The encoded protein is CASSLLVGRELFF.